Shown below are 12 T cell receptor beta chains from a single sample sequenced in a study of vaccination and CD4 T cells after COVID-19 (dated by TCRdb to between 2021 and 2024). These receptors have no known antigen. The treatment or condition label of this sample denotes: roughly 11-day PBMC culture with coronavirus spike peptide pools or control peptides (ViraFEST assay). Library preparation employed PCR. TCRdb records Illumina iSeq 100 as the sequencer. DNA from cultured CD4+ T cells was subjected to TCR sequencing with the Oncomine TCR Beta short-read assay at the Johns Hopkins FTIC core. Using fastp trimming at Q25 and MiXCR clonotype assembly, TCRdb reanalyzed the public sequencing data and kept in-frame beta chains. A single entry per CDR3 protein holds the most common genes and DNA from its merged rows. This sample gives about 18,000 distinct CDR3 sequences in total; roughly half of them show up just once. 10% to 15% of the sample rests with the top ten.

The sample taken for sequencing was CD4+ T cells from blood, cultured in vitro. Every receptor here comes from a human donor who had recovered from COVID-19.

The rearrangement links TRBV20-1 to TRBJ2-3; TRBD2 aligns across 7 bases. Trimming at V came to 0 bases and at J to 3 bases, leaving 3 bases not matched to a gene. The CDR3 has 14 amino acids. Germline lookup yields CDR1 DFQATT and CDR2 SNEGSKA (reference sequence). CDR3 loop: CSARDRRGTDTQYF. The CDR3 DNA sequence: TGCAGTGCTAGAGATAGGCGGGGGACAGATACGCAGTATTTT.

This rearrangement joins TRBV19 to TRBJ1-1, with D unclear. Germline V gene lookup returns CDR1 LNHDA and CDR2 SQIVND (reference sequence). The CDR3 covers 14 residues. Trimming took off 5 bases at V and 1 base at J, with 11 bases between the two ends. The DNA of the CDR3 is TGTGCCAGTAGTCCTAGCCGACGGAACACTGAAGCTTTCTTT. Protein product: CASSPSRRNTEAFF. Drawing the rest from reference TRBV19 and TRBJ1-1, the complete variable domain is DGGITQSPKYLFRKEGQNVTLSCEQNLNHDAMYWYRQDPGQGLRLIYYSQIVNDFQKGDIAEGYSVSREKKESFPLTVTSAQKNPTAFYLCASSPSRRNTEAFFGQGTRLTVV.

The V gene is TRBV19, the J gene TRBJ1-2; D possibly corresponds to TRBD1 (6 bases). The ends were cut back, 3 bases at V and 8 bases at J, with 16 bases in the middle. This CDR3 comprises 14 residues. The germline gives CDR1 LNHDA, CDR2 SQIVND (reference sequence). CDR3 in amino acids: CASSIGAGARGYTF. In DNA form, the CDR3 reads TGTGCCAGTAGTATTGGGGCGGGGGCCCGGGGCTACACCTTC.

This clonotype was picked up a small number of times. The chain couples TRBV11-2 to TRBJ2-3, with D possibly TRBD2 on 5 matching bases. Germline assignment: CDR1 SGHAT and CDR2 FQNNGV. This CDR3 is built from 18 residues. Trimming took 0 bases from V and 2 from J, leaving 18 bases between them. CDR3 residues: CASSLDQSQRFFTDTQYF. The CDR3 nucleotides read TGTGCCAGCAGCTTAGATCAGTCCCAGCGGTTCTTCACAGATACGCAGTATTTT.

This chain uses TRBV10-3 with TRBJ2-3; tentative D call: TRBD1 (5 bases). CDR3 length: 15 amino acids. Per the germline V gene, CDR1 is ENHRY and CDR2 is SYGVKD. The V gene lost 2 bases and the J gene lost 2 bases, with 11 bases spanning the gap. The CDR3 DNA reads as TGTGCCATCAGTGAGATTGGGGCCCTCACAGATACGCAGTATTTT. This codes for CAISEIGALTDTQYF.

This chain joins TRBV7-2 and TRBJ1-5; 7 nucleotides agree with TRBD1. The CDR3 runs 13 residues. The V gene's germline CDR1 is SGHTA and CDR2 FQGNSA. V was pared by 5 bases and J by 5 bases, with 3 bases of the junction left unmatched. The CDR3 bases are TGTGCCAGCAGCCTCGGACAGGATCAGCCCCAGCATTTT. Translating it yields CASSLGQDQPQHF.

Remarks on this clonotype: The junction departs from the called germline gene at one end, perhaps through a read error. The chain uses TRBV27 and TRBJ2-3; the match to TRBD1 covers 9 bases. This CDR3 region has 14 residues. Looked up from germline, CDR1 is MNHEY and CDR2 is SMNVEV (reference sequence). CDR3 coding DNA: TGTGCCGGCAGTTGGACAGGGGTGGGAGATACGCAGTATTTT. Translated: CAGSWTGVGDTQYF.

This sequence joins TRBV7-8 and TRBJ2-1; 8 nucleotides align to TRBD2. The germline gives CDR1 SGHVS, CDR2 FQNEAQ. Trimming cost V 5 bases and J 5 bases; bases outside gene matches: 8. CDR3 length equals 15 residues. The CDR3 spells CASSPIAGMNNEQFF. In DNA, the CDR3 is TGTGCCAGCAGCCCTATAGCGGGGATGAACAATGAGCAGTTCTTC.

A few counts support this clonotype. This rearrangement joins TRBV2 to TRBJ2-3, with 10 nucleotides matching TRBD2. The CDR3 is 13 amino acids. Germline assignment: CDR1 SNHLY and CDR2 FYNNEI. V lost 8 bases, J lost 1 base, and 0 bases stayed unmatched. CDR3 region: CASLAGGTDTQYF. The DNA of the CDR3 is TGTGCCAGCCTAGCGGGGGGCACAGATACGCAGTATTTT.

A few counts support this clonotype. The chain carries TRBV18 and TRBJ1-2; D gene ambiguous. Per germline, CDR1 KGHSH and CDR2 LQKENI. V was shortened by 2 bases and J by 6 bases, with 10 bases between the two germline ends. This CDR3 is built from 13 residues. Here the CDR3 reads CASSPGPRHGYTF. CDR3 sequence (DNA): TGTGCCAGCTCACCAGGCCCTCGGCATGGCTACACCTTC.

The CDR3 DNA is TGTGCCAGCAGCTCATGGACTAGCGGGAGGGCATCCTACAATGAGCAGTTCTTC. It is translated as CASSSWTSGRASYNEQFF. The chain couples TRBV7-9 to TRBJ2-1, with 15 bases aligning to TRBD2. V gave up 4 bases and J gave up 1 base; unmatched junction bases: 5. The CDR3 length is 18 residues. Germline V gives CDR1 SEHNR, CDR2 FQNEAQ (reference sequence).

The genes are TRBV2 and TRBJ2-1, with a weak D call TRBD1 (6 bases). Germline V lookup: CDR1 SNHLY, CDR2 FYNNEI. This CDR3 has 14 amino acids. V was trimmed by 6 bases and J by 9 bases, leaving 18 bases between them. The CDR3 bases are TGTGCCAGCAGCCTCCGGGACACCGGTGGTGAGCAGTTCTTC. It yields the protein CASSLRDTGGEQFF.